This T cell receptor (beta chain) comes out of a study of blood T cell repertoires in COVID-19. The wider study: COVID-19 samples from acute and convalescent phases originated in the United States, Italy and Spain. T cells, B-cell-depleted T cells, or PBMCs supplied cDNA or gDNA.

In the source study's methods: By means of reference gene primer amplification, nucleated cell counts were estimated. Profiled with immunoSEQ multiplex PCR; TCRdb holds only in-frame clones, not every one. That table supplies the V and J calls and clone size; D and trimming were determined from the DNA. The sample includes about 70,000 clones, about 91% of them seen just once. This TCR came from a woman between 65 and 79 years old with acute or convalescent COVID-19. The sample taken for sequencing was peripheral blood.

The CDR3 here is CAGDRGRDTGELFF. The CDR3 DNA follows: TGTGCCGGGGACAGGGGCCGGGACACCGGGGAGCTGTTTTTT. The chain is built from TRBV2 and TRBJ2-2; 10 nucleotides align to TRBD1. V dropped 11 bases and J dropped 3; count of bases not matched to a gene: 6. The CDR3 contains 14 residues. From germline, CDR1 is SNHLY and CDR2 FYNNEI.